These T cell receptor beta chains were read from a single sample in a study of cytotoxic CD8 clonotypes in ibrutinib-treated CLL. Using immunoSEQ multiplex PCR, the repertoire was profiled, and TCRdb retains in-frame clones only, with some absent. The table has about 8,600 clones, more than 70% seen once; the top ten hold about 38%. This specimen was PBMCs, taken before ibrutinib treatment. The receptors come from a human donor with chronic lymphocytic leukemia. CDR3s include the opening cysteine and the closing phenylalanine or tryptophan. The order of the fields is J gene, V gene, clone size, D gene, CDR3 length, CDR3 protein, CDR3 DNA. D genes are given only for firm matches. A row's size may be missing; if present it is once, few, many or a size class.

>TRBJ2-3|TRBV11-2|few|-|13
CASTGPSTDTQYF
TGTGCCAGCACAGGTCCTAGCACAGATACGCAGTATTTT
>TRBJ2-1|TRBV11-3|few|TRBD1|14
CASSLDNRGHEQFF
TGTGCCAGCAGCTTAGATAACAGGGGCCATGAGCAGTTCTTC
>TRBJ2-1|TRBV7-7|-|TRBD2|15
CASSPTSGIGGEQFF
TGTGCTAGCAGCCCGACTAGCGGGATTGGCGGTGAGCAGTTCTTC
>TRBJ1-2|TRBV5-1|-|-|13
CASSFSPSYGYTF
TGCGCCAGCAGCTTTAGTCCATCCTATGGCTACACCTTC
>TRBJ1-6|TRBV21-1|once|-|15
CASSNIAGGDSPLHF
TGTGCCAGCAGCAATATCGCAGGGGGGGATTCACCCCTCCACTTT
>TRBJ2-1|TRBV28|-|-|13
CASTSRPYNEQFF
TGTGCCAGCACCTCGAGGCCCTACAATGAGCAGTTCTTC
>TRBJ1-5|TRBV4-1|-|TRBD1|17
CASSQDLTGAPPQPQHF
TGCGCCAGCAGCCAAGATCTTACAGGGGCCCCGCCTCAGCCCCAGCATTTT
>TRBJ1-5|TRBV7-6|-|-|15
CASSLYQGGNQPQHF
TGTGCCAGCAGCTTATATCAGGGAGGAAATCAGCCCCAGCATTTT
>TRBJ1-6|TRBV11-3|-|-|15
CASSRAAAPNSPLHF
TGTGCCAGCAGCCGAGCTGCGGCACCTAATTCACCCCTCCACTTT
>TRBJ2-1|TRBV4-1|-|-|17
CASSQDLVTQAYNEQFF
TGCGCCAGCAGCCAAGATCTGGTGACCCAAGCCTACAATGAGCAGTTCTTC
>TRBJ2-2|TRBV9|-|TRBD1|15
CASSSGQGMAGELFF
TGTGCCAGCAGTTCAGGACAGGGTATGGCCGGGGAGCTGTTTTTT
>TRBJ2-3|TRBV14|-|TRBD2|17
CASSYWTSGPSTDTQYF
TGTGCCAGCAGCTACTGGACTAGCGGGCCTAGCACAGATACGCAGTATTTT
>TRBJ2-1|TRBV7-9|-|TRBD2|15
CASSASSGSYNEQFF
TGTGCCAGCAGCGCTTCTAGCGGTTCCTACAATGAGCAGTTCTTC
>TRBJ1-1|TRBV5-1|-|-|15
CASSLTIRGNTEAFF
TGCGCCAGCAGCTTGACTATAAGGGGGAACACTGAAGCTTTCTTT
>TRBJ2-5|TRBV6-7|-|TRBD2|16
CASSYGASGGFPTQYF
TGTGCCAGCAGTTACGGGGCTAGCGGGGGGTTCCCGACCCAGTACTTC
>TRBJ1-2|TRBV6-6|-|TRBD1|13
CASSYSTGYGYTF
TGTGCCAGCAGTTACTCGACAGGGTACGGCTACACCTTC
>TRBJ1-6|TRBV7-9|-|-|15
CASSLEGGRNSPLHF
TGTGCCAGCAGCTTAGAAGGCGGCCGGAATTCACCCCTCCACTTT
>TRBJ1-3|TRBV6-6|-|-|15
CASSYSGRAGNTIYF
TGTGCCAGCAGTTACTCAGGGCGCGCTGGAAACACCATATATTTT
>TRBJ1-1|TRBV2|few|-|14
CASSDIAVNTEAFF
TGTGCCAGCAGTGATATAGCAGTGAACACTGAAGCTTTCTTT
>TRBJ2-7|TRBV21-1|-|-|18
CASSKGSSGTESSYEQYF
TGTGCCAGCAGCAAAGGGTCCTCCGGGACAGAGAGCTCCTACGAGCAGTACTTC
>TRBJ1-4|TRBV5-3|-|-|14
CASSFGRGYEKLFF
TGTGCCAGCAGCTTTGGTCGAGGGTATGAAAAACTGTTTTTT
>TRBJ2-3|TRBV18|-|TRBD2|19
CASSPMLTSGRAETDTQYF
TGTGCCAGCTCACCGATGTTGACTAGCGGGAGGGCCGAGACAGATACGCAGTATTTT
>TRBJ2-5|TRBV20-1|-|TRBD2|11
CSAWATGGQYF
TGCAGTGCCTGGGCAACGGGGGGCCAGTACTTC
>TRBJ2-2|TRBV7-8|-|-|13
CASSQHGPGELFF
TGTGCCAGCAGCCAACACGGCCCCGGGGAGCTGTTTTTT
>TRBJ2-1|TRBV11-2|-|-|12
CASSTGPWEQFF
TGTGCCAGCAGCACAGGACCTTGGGAGCAGTTCTTC
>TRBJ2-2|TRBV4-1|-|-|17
CASSQDRGVRDTGELFF
TGCGCCAGCAGCCAAGATAGAGGGGTCCGGGACACCGGGGAGCTGTTTTTT
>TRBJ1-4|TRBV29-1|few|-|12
CSVEGVGEKLFF
TGCAGCGTTGAAGGGGTCGGTGAAAAACTGTTTTTT
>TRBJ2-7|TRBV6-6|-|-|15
CASRGMGTHAYEQYF
TGTGCCAGCAGGGGAATGGGGACACATGCCTACGAGCAGTACTTC
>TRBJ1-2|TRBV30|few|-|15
CAWSARGREGRGYTF
TGTGCCTGGAGCGCAAGGGGCAGGGAAGGACGTGGCTACACCTTC
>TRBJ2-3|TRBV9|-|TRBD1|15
CASSVGQGITDTQYF
TGTGCCAGCAGCGTGGGACAGGGGATAACAGATACGCAGTATTTT
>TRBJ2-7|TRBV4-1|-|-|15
CASSPEEGRLYEQYF
TGCGCCAGCAGCCCTGAGGAGGGACGTCTTTACGAGCAGTACTTC
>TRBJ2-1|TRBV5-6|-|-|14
CASSLGYWSNEQFF
TGTGCCAGCAGCTTGGGATATTGGAGCAATGAGCAGTTCTTC
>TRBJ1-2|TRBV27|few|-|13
CASSLGGMYGYTF
TGTGCCAGCAGTTTAGGGGGGATGTATGGCTACACCTTC
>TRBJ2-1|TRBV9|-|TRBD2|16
CASSTSLAVHYNEQFF
TGTGCCAGCAGCACTTCTCTAGCGGTTCACTACAATGAGCAGTTCTTC
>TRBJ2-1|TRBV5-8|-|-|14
CASSFDREPNEQFF
TGTGCCAGCAGCTTTGATCGGGAGCCCAATGAGCAGTTCTTC
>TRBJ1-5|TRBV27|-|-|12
CASSALNQPQHF
TGTGCCAGCAGTGCCCTCAATCAGCCCCAGCATTTT
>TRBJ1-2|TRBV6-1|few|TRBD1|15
CASTKDGTESYGYTF
TGTGCCAGCACCAAAGATGGGACAGAAAGCTATGGCTACACCTTC
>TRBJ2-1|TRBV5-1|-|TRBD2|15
CASSLGTSNHNEQFF
TGCGCCAGCAGCTTGGGGACTAGTAACCACAATGAGCAGTTCTTC